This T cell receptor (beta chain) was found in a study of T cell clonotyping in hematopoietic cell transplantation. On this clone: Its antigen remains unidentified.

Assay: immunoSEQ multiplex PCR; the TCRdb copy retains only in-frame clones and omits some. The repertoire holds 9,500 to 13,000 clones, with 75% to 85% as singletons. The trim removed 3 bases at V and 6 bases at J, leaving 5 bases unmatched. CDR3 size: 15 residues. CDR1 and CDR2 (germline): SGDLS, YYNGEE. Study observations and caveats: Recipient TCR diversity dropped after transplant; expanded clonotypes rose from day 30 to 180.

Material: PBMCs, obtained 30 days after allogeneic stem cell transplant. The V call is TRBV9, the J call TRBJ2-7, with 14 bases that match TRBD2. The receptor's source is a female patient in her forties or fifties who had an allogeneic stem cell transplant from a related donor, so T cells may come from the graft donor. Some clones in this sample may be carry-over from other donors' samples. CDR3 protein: CASSGLAGGPGEQYF. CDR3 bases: TGTGCCAGCAGCGGACTAGCGGGAGGGCCGGGCGAGCAGTACTTC.